The rows below give T cell receptor beta chains drawn from one sample of a study of cytomegalovirus exposure and HLA in healthy donors. Measured with immunoSEQ multiplex PCR; TCRdb has only the in-frame clones, and not every one. The profile shows about 120,000 clones, 75% of them singletons. Sequencing used PBMCs. Every receptor here comes from a woman aged 40 to 49 in good health and CMV-seropositive. Both conserved end residues are part of each CDR3. The D gene is left open where the match is weak. Clone size appears in some rows only: once, few, many, or a class for an expanded clone.

J: TRBJ2-4; V: TRBV18; size: .; D: TRBD1; DNA: TGTGCCAGCTCACCACGGACAGGGAAGGTGTACATTCAGTACTTC; CDR3: CASSPRTGKVYIQYF
J: TRBJ2-5; V: TRBV15; size: .; D: TRBD2; DNA: TGTGCCACCAGCAGAGATCCTGCGGGAGGAAAAGAGACCCAGTACTTC; CDR3: CATSRDPAGGKETQYF
J: TRBJ2-3; V: TRBV6-4; size: .; D: TRBD2; DNA: TGTGCCAGCAGTGACTCAGCGGGGGGTGCAGATACGCAGTATTTT; CDR3: CASSDSAGGADTQYF
J: TRBJ1-2; V: TRBV6-5; size: .; D: .; DNA: TGTGCCAGCAGTTCCAACAACAGGGATGGCTACACCTTC; CDR3: CASSSNNRDGYTF
J: TRBJ2-7; V: TRBV28; size: .; D: .; DNA: TGTGCCAGCAGTTTCTTTACTTACGAGCAGTACTTC; CDR3: CASSFFTYEQYF
J: TRBJ2-7; V: TRBV19; size: few; D: .; DNA: TGTGCCAGTAATAAAGCAGGGGCATCCTACGAGCAGTACTTC; CDR3: CASNKAGASYEQYF
J: TRBJ2-3; V: TRBV5-1; size: .; D: .; DNA: TGCGCCAGCAGCTTCTCGACTGCAGGGGGGGATACGCAGTATTTT; CDR3: CASSFSTAGGDTQYF
J: TRBJ1-2; V: TRBV30; size: .; D: TRBD1; DNA: TGTGCCTGGAGTAGGGAGCGGACAGGGCGATTGCGATATGGCTACACCTTC; CDR3: CAWSRERTGRLRYGYTF
J: TRBJ1-1; V: TRBV4-2; size: .; D: .; DNA: TGTGCCAGCAGCCAAGACCTTAGCCCCGGGGGGGCTTTCTTT; CDR3: CASSQDLSPGGAFF
J: TRBJ1-6; V: TRBV9; size: .; D: TRBD1; DNA: TGTGCCAGCAGCTTAAATTCGCAGGGGGCGTTGAATTCACCCCTCCACTTT; CDR3: CASSLNSQGALNSPLHF
J: TRBJ2-2; V: TRBV6-6; size: .; D: .; DNA: TGTGCCAGCAGTTTAGTGGGGGGAAACACCGGGGAGCTGTTTTTT; CDR3: CASSLVGGNTGELFF
J: TRBJ1-1; V: TRBV21-1; size: .; D: .; DNA: TGTGCCAGCAGCAAAAGGGGGGGCACTGAAGCTTTCTTT; CDR3: CASSKRGGTEAFF
J: TRBJ1-1; V: TRBV30; size: once; D: .; DNA: TGTGCCGGGAAGAGGGAGGTTCTCACTGAAGCTTTCTTT; CDR3: CAGKREVLTEAFF
J: TRBJ2-1; V: TRBV29-1; size: .; D: TRBD1; DNA: TGCAGCGTTTCGGGGACAGGGGGCCTCAGCTCCTACAATGAGCAGTTCTTC; CDR3: CSVSGTGGLSSYNEQFF